The T cell receptor beta chain under discussion was sequenced for a study of cytomegalovirus exposure and HLA in healthy donors. With 60 Vbeta and 13 Jbeta primers, the PCR was carried out. The protocol was immunoSEQ multiplex PCR, while the TCRdb copy is restricted to in-frame clones and leaves out a portion. Of fewer than 110,000 clones in the sample, under 85% are singletons; the top ten hold roughly 4%. This CDR3 has 15 amino acids. The ends were cut back, 5 bases at V and 3 bases at J, with 17 bases in the middle. Germline V gene sequence: CDR1 SGHRS, CDR2 YFSETQ. Despite likely unrecorded immune exposures, the donors were nominally healthy at the time of sampling.

This rearrangement joins TRBV5-1 to TRBJ1-2, with D maybe TRBD1 (6 bases). Sequenced material: PBMCs. The clonotype originates from a man aged 40-55 years in good health and CMV-seronegative. In nucleotides, the CDR3 is TGCGCCAGCAGGGCACACGGGGCAGGGGACTATGGCTACACCTTC. Its translation: CASRAHGAGDYGYTF. The whole variable domain, filled in from reference TRBV5-1 and TRBJ1-2, reads KAGVTQTPRYLIKTRGQQVTLSCSPISGHRSVSWYQQTPGQGLQFLFEYFSETQRNKGNFPGRFSGRQFSNSRSEMNVSTLELGDSALYLCASRAHGAGDYGYTFGSGTRLTVV.